These 12 T cell receptor beta chains came from one sample sequenced in a study of blood T cell repertoires in COVID-19. Data came from immunoSEQ multiplex PCR; TCRdb stores just in-frame clones and leaves some out. The table lists roughly 400,000 clones, about 86% of them singletons, with 10% in the top ten. Sequencing was carried out using PBMCs or T cells enriched from blood (not recorded which). These receptors were obtained from a woman aged 45-59 years who had recovered from COVID-19.

The chain uses TRBV9 and TRBJ1-1; D remains unclear. Trimming cost V 0 bases and J 1 base, with 13 bases left between them. The germline V gene has CDR1 SGDLS and CDR2 YYNGEE. The CDR3 is 16 residues long. In DNA, the CDR3 is TGTGCCAGCAGCGTAGTGAACAGTTTGGGGAACACTGAAGCTTTCTTT. Translating gives CASSVVNSLGNTEAFF.

The chain carries TRBV5-1 and TRBJ2-5; 11 nucleotides match TRBD2. The CDR3 consists of 19 residues. V lost 0 bases to trimming and J lost 1 base; unmatched junction nucleotides: 11. The germline V gene has CDR1 SGHRS and CDR2 YFSETQ. The CDR3 nucleotides read TGCGCCAGCAGCTTGGTGCCTAGCGGGGGGCAAACTCCCCAAGAGACCCAGTACTTC. Its translation is CASSLVPSGGQTPQETQYF.

The rearrangement links TRBV5-1 to TRBJ2-1, with D perhaps TRBD1 (5 bases). The germline V gene encodes CDR1 SGHRS and CDR2 YFSETQ. The V and J ends lost 2 bases and 9 bases respectively, with 6 bases between them. This CDR3 is built from 11 residues. The CDR3 sequence is CASSFQGEQFF. CDR3 sequence (DNA): TGCGCCAGCAGCTTCCAGGGTGAGCAGTTCTTC.

The gene calls are TRBV9 and TRBJ1-2; TRBD1 matches 8 bases. The CDR3 contains 15 residues. V trimming: 0 bases; J trimming: 10 bases; junction bases outside the gene matches: 11. Germline loops: CDR1 SGDLS, CDR2 YYNGEE. This chain's CDR3 is CASSVAPDRERVYTF. CDR3 DNA sequence: TGTGCCAGCAGCGTAGCTCCGGACAGGGAGAGGGTCTACACCTTC.

V and J are TRBV5-5 and TRBJ2-5, with 8 nucleotides matching TRBD2. J was trimmed by 7 bases and V by 4 bases; bases with no gene match: 9. The CDR3 has 14 residues. CDR1 SGHKS and CDR2 YYEKEE come from the germline V gene (reference sequence). CDR3 residues: CASSREGPLMTQYF. CDR3 DNA: TGTGCCAGCAGCCGGGAGGGGCCCTTGATGACCCAGTACTTC. The complete variable domain, with remaining parts taken from reference TRBV5-5 and TRBJ2-5, reads DAGVTQSPTHLIKTRGQQVTLRCSPISGHKSVSWYQQVLGQGPQFIFQYYEKEERGRGNFPDRFSARQFPNYSSELNVNALLLGDSALYLCASSREGPLMTQYFGPGTRLLVL.

The V call is TRBV12-3 or TRBV12-4, the J call TRBJ1-1; D remains ambiguous. CDR3 length: 13 amino acids. V was clipped by 3 bases and J by 6 bases, with 11 bases between them. In nucleotides, the CDR3 is TGTGCCAGCAGTTTTGTACATTCCCCTGAAGCTTTCTTT. Translated: CASSFVHSPEAFF.

The CDR3 nucleotides are TGTGCCAGCAGTTTCGTCCGGTCTAACTATGGCTACACCTTC. Protein sequence: CASSFVRSNYGYTF. The rearrangement links TRBV28 to TRBJ1-2; D is uncertain. Germline V gives CDR1 MDHEN, CDR2 SYDVKM. V was pared by 3 bases and J by 0 bases, with 8 bases between. This CDR3 has 14 residues.

The chain links TRBV6-5 to TRBJ2-1; D is unresolved. Deletions cut 6 bases from V and 0 bases from J, with 12 bases between. The CDR3 is made up of 15 amino acids. Looked up from germline, CDR1 is MNHEY and CDR2 is SVGAGI. CDR3 in amino acids: CASRPDWSSYNEQFF. DNA for the CDR3: TGTGCCAGCAGGCCAGACTGGAGCTCCTACAATGAGCAGTTCTTC.

The rearrangement links TRBV27 to TRBJ2-7; 7 nucleotides line up with TRBD1. The CDR3 spans 13 residues. Trimming removed 6 bases from V and 2 bases from J; junction bases left unmatched: 4. Per germline, CDR1 MNHEY and CDR2 SMNVEV (reference sequence). The CDR3 protein is CASSQDRAYEQYF. The DNA for the CDR3 is TGTGCCAGCAGCCAAGACAGGGCCTACGAGCAGTACTTC.

The chain is built from TRBV9 and TRBJ1-2; D not resolved. Trimming removed 3 bases from V and 8 bases from J, with 17 bases in between. The germline gives CDR1 SGDLS, CDR2 YYNGEE. This CDR3 region has 14 residues. The CDR3 sequence is CASSAKREGGGYTF. CDR3 coding DNA: TGTGCCAGCAGCGCAAAGAGGGAGGGAGGAGGCTACACCTTC. Combining the CDR3 with reference TRBV9 and TRBJ1-2 gives the whole variable domain DSGVTQTPKHLITATGQRVTLRCSPRSGDLSVYWYQQSLDQGLQFLIQYYNGEERAKGNILERFSAQQFPDLHSELNLSSLELGDSALYFCASSAKREGGGYTFGSGTRLTVV.

This clone was seen only a few times. Other nucleotide sequences in the sample specify the same CDR3. The rearrangement joins TRBV30 to TRBJ1-5; D is ambiguous. This CDR3 is built from 13 residues. V lost 0 bases and J 7 bases, leaving 10 bases between the germline ends. Germline-derived CDR1 and CDR2 are GTSNPN and SVGIG (reference sequence). The CDR3 is CAWSVRVGQPQHF. Here the CDR3 DNA reads TGTGCCTGGAGTGTGAGGGTCGGGCAGCCCCAGCATTTT.

The chain recombines TRBV3-1 (or the pseudogene TRBV3-2) with TRBJ1-5; 8 bases agree with TRBD1. The CDR3 is 14 residues long. Trimming at V came to 1 base and at J to 5 bases, leaving 1 base not matched to a gene. Germline V lookup: CDR1 LGHDT, CDR2 YNNKEL (reference sequence). This chain's CDR3 is CASSQAGGHQPQHF. CDR3 bases: TGTGCCAGCAGCCAAGCAGGGGGCCATCAGCCCCAGCATTTT.